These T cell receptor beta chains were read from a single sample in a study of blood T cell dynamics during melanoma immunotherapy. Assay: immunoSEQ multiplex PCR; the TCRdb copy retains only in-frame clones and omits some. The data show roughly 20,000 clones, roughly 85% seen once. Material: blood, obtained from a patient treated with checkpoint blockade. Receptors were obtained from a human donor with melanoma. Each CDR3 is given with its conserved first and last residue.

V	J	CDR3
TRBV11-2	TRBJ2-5	CASSSHRDPRPFQETQYF
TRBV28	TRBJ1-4	CASTRGGIAFNEKLFF
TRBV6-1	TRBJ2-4	CASSPGQDLGIQYF
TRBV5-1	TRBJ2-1	CASSLTLAVSSYNEQFF
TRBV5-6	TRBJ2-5	CASSLVGDRSQETQYF
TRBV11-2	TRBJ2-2	CASSPDRERELFF
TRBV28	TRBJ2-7	CASRRTTSGNLYEQYF
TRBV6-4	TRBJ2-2	CASSGGAETGELFF
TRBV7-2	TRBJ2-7	CASSLQGVSYEQYF
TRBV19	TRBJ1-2	CASSSILGTSYGYTF
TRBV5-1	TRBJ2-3	CASSLAGLPDTQYF
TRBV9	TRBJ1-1	CASSVAAGQGLALMNTEAFF
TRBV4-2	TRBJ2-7	CASSQVGGGYEQYF
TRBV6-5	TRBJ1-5	CASSWGNNQPQHF
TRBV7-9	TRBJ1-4	CASGTGVNEKLFF
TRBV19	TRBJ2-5	CASSISGAQETQYF
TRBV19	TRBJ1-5	CASSKSGTGQQPQHF
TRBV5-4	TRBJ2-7	CASSLAEGPSSYEQYF
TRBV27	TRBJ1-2	CASSFRAGSYGYTF
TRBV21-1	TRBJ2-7	CASSKGEQYF
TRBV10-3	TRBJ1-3	CAISGTGSGNTIYF
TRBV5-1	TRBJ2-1	CASSGLAGGSVEQFF
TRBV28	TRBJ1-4	CASSSYEGPEKLFF